The 14 T cell receptor beta chains reported below all come from one sample, sequenced in a study of T-cell reconstitution after alpha-beta-depleted transplantation in children (dated by TCRdb to about 2016). The library was generated by PCR. TCRdb names Illumina HiSeq 2500 as the instrument used. To normalize quantification of the TCRbeta repertoire, the TCR libraries were built with molecular barcoding that relied on unique molecular identifiers. TCRdb's own reprocessing of the public reads used fastp at Q25 and MiXCR and kept productive beta chains. One record per CDR3 amino acid sequence lists the most common genes and DNA. For this sample the table gives 670,000 or so distinct CDR3 sequences, of which 13% were detected only once. Of the sample, 0.79% falls within the top ten clones. Reading the label with the study, this specimen's treatment or condition is: allogeneic hematopoietic cell transplantation with graft depleted of TCRalphabeta T cells and CD19 B cells.

The sequences come from PBMCs, collected before TCRalphabeta/CD19-depleted stem cell transplant. The receptors were sampled from a girl under 10 years old with congenital amegakaryocytic thrombocytopenia, due to receive a stem cell transplant.

This clonotype was observed a handful of times. CDR3 residues: CSASTTGLANEKLFF. The CDR3 DNA sequence: TGCAGTGCTAGCACGACAGGGTTGGCTAATGAAAAACTGTTTTTT. The chain uses TRBV20-1 and TRBJ1-4, with 7 nucleotides matching TRBD1. CDR3 length: 15 residues. Germline lookup yields CDR1 DFQATT and CDR2 SNEGSKA (reference sequence). Germline trimming cut 3 bases from V and 3 bases from J; bases unmatched to any gene: 7.

This clonotype turned up a few times. The chain couples TRBV7-9 to TRBJ2-1, with D maybe TRBD2 (5 bases). Germline V CDR1 and CDR2: SEHNR, FQNEAQ (reference sequence). V was clipped by 7 bases and J by 5 bases, with 24 bases between them. CDR3 length: 17 residues. DNA for the CDR3: TGTGCCAGCACCTCCTCCCGGGGTCAAACGGCCAACAATGAGCAGTTCTTC. Protein: CASTSSRGQTANNEQFF.

The chain uses TRBV5-1 and TRBJ2-5, with 8 bases fitting TRBD2. Germline V gene data show CDR1 as SGHRS and CDR2 as YFSETQ. J lost 3 bases, V lost 0 bases, and 7 bases had no gene match. This CDR3 comprises 16 residues. DNA for the CDR3: TGCGCCAGCAGCTTGGAGCCAGCGGGAGAGGAAGAGACCCAGTACTTC. Its translation is CASSLEPAGEEETQYF.

This clonotype has a handful of counts. This rearrangement joins TRBV20-1 to TRBJ2-3; D unresolved. The germline V and J ends were trimmed by 4 bases and 1 base, with 6 bases remaining between them. Per the germline V gene, CDR1 is DFQATT and CDR2 is SNEGSKA (reference sequence). The CDR3 extends over 12 amino acids. The CDR3 DNA follows: TGCAGTGCTATGTCCCGCACAGATACGCAGTATTTT. Translated, it gives CSAMSRTDTQYF.

The chain links TRBV5-5 to TRBJ2-2, with 7 bases that match TRBD2. The ends lost 7 bases at V and 1 base at J; junction bases unmatched: 4. Germline-derived CDR1 and CDR2 are SGHKS and YYEKEE (reference sequence). The CDR3 contains 14 residues. The chain's CDR3 is CASGKRGNTGELFF. The CDR3 nucleotides read TGTGCCAGCGGGAAGCGGGGGAACACCGGGGAGCTGTTTTTT.

This clonotype was counted a few times. J is TRBJ2-1 and V is TRBV20-1, with 8 bases that match TRBD1. Per the germline V gene, CDR1 is DFQATT and CDR2 is SNEGSKA (reference sequence). The CDR3 is 17 residues long. The V and J ends lost 1 base and 6 bases, in that order; junction bases with no gene match: 14. The CDR3 sequence: CSARGFSVGTGINEQFF. CDR3 DNA: TGCAGTGCTAGAGGTTTTTCGGTAGGGACAGGTATCAATGAGCAGTTCTTC.

This clonotype was seen at least ten times. J is TRBJ2-5 and V is TRBV7-9; D is unresolved. Germline CDR1 and CDR2: SEHNR and FQNEAQ (reference sequence). The CDR3 runs 17 residues. V was trimmed by 5 bases and J by 0 bases, leaving 19 bases between them. The CDR3 DNA is TGTGCCAGCAGCAAGGACCCGTCGGCGCCCGACCAAGAGACCCAGTACTTC. This translates into CASSKDPSAPDQETQYF.

V gene TRBV25-1 combines with J gene TRBJ2-4, with D possibly TRBD2 on 6 matching bases. This CDR3 is built from 12 residues. Germline V gene lookup returns CDR1 MGHDK and CDR2 SYGVNS. The germline V and J ends were trimmed by 3 bases and 8 bases, with 8 bases remaining between them. CDR3 DNA sequence: TGTGCCAGCAGTGAGGGGGAGGACATTCAGTACTTC. Encoded protein: CASSEGEDIQYF.

V and J are TRBV5-5 and TRBJ2-1; D remains ambiguous. The V end lost 4 bases, the J end lost 4 bases, and 12 bases lay between the germline ends. This CDR3 has 14 amino acids. Germline loops: CDR1 SGHKS, CDR2 YYEKEE (reference sequence). The CDR3 region is CASSEVGSYNEQFF. CDR3 coding DNA: TGTGCCAGCAGCGAGGTGGGCAGTTACAATGAGCAGTTCTTC.

A few counts support this clonotype. The rearrangement uses TRBV10-3 and TRBJ2-3, with 8 bases matching TRBD2. The CDR3 contains 14 residues. V dropped 7 bases and J dropped 4; count of bases not matched to a gene: 7. The germline V gene encodes CDR1 ENHRY and CDR2 SYGVKD. CDR3 bases: TGTGCCATCAACCGAAGCGGGAGCTCAGATACGCAGTATTTT. This gives the protein CAINRSGSSDTQYF.

This clonotype was counted a few times. This CDR3 reads CASSLAPMARGRHMYNEQFF. The CDR3 DNA sequence: TGTGCCAGCAGCTTAGCGCCGATGGCTCGTGGAAGACATATGTATAATGAGCAGTTCTTC. This sequence joins TRBV7-6 and TRBJ2-1; D is undetermined. Germline-derived CDR1 and CDR2 are SGHVS and FNYEAQ. This CDR3 has 20 amino acids. Trimming left V 0 bases short and J 7 bases short, with 28 bases between.

This clonotype appeared many times. The chain employs TRBV27 and TRBJ2-7, with TRBD1 as a possible D gene (5 bases). The germline V and J ends were trimmed by 6 bases and 2 bases, with 14 bases remaining between them. CDR3 length: 14 amino acids. Germline V gene lookup returns CDR1 MNHEY and CDR2 SMNVEV (reference sequence). The DNA of the CDR3 is TGTGCCAGCAGCACGACAGAAACCACCTACGAGCAGTACTTC. As protein: CASSTTETTYEQYF.

This clonotype was seen a handful of times. The genes are TRBV3-1 and TRBJ2-1; D possibly corresponds to TRBD2 (6 bases). Germline CDR1 LGHDT, CDR2 YNNKEL (reference sequence). V lost 3 bases, J lost 0 bases, and 12 bases lay in between. The CDR3 is 16 residues long. The DNA of the CDR3 is TGTGCCAGCAGCCATAACACCGGGGGCTCCTACAATGAGCAGTTCTTC. This codes for CASSHNTGGSYNEQFF.

This clonotype was seen a handful of times. Compared with germline, one end of the junction differs, possibly owing to a read error. J is TRBJ1-6 and V is TRBV28; no reliable D call. From germline, CDR1 is MDHEN and CDR2 SYDVKM. This CDR3 contains 12 residues. CDR3: CACRRYNSPLHF. DNA of the CDR3: TGTGCCTGCAGGCGATACAATTCACCCCTCCACTTT.